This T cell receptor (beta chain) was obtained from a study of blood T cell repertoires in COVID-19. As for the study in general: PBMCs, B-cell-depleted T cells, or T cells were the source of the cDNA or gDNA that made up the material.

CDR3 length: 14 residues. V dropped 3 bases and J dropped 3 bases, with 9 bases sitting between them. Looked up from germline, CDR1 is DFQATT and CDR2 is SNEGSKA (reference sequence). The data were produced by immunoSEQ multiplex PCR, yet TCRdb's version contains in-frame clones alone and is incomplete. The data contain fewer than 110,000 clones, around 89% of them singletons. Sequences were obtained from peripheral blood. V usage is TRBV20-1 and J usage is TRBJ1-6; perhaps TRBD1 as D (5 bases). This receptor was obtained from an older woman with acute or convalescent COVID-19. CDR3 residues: CSASGGGYNSPLHF. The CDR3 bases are TGCAGTGCTAGTGGGGGGGGCTATAATTCACCCCTCCACTTT.